The clone carrying this T cell receptor (beta chain) was found once. This sample was taken from a study of blood T cell repertoires in COVID-19. Repertoires were generated with immunoSEQ multiplex PCR, while TCRdb's copy carries only in-frame clones and drops some. The data hold fewer than 200,000 clones, with 70% to 85% observed a single time. The germline CDR1 and CDR2 sequences are GTSNPN and SVGIG (reference sequence). The junction had 10 bases not matched to a gene; V was cut back by 3 bases and J by 4 bases. CDR3 length equals 17 residues. This receptor was taken from a woman aged 55 to 70 with acute COVID-19. The specimen was PBMCs or T cells enriched from blood (not recorded which). The J gene is TRBJ2-1, the V gene TRBV30, with 12 bases matching TRBD2. The DNA for the CDR3 is TGTGCCTGGAGCAACACTAGGACTAGCGGGGTTTACAATGAGCAGTTCTTC. It yields the protein CAWSNTRTSGVYNEQFF.